This T cell receptor (beta chain) was recovered during a study of pediatric ulcerative colitis. Sequenced by immunoSEQ multiplex PCR; TCRdb stores in-frame clones only, minus some. The sample has 30,000 to 35,000 clones; about 81% are singletons. This CDR3 contains 15 residues. Trimming took 3 bases from V and 10 from J; bases not matched to a gene: 8. Germline V lookup: CDR1 MGHRA, CDR2 YSYEKL. One to two pinch biopsies were taken from the rectum during colonoscopy. The receptor's source is a boy aged 5-17 years with mild ulcerative colitis. What was sequenced was gut tissue. The gene calls are TRBV4-1 and TRBJ1-6; 8 bases map to TRBD1. CDR3 coding DNA: TGCGCCAGCAGCCAGCGACAGGGGATTAACTCACCCCTCCACTTT. Translation: CASSQRQGINSPLHF.